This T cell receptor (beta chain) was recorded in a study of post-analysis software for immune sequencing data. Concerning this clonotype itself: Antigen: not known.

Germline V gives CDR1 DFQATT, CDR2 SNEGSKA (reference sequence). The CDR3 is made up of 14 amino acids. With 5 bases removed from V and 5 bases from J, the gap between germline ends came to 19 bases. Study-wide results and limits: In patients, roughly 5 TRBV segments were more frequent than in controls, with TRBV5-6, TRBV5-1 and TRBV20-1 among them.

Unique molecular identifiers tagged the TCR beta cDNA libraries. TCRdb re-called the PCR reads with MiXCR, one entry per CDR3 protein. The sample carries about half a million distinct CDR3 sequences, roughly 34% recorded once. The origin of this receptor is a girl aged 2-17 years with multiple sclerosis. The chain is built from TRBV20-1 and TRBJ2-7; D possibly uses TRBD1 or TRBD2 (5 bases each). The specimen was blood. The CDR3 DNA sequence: TGCAGTGCTTCTACGGGCCTCATGGGACACGAGCAGTACTTC. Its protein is CSASTGLMGHEQYF.